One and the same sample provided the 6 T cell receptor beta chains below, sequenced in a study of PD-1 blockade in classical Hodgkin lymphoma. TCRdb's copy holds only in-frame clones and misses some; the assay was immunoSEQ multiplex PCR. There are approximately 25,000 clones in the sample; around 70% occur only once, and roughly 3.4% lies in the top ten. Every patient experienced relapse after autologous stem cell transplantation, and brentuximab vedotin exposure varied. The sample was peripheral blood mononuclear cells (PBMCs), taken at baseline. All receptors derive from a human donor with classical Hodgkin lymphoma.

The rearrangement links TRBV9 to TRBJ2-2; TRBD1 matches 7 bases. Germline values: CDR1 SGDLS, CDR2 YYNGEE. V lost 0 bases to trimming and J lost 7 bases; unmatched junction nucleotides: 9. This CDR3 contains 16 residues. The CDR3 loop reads CASSVGSSGGIGELFF. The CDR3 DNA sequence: TGTGCCAGCAGCGTAGGGTCTTCAGGGGGAATCGGGGAGCTGTTTTTT.

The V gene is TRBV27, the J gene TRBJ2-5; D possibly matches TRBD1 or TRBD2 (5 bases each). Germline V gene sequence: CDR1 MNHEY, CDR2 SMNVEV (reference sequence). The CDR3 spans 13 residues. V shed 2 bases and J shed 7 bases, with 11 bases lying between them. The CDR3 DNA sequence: TGTGCCAGCAGTTTAGGGGGTGGGGGGACCCAGTACTTC. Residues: CASSLGGGGTQYF.

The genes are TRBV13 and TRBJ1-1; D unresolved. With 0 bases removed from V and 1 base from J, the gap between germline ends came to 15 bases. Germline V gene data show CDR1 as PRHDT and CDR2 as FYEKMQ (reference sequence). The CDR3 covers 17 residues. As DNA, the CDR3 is TGTGCCAGCAGCTTAGGGGGTGGGGAGGGAACGAACACTGAAGCTTTCTTT. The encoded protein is CASSLGGGEGTNTEAFF.

CDR3 loop: CASSVPGQGTNEQFF. The CDR3 DNA is TGTGCCAGCAGCGTACCCGGGCAGGGTACGAATGAGCAGTTCTTC. V gene TRBV9 combines with J gene TRBJ2-1; perhaps TRBD1 as D (5 bases). Germline CDR1 SGDLS, CDR2 YYNGEE. The CDR3 totals 15 residues. Trimming took 1 base from V and 7 from J, leaving 15 bases between them.

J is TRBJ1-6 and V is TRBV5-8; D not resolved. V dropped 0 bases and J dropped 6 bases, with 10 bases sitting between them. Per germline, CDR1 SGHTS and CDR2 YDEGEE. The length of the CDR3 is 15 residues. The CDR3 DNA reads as TGTGCCAGCAGCTTGGCATTCAACCTTAATTCACCCCTCCACTTT. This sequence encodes CASSLAFNLNSPLHF. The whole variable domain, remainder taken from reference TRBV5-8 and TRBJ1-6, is EAGVTQSPTHLIKTRGQQATLRCSPISGHTSVYWYQQALGLGLQFLLWYDEGEERNRGNFPPRFSGRQFPNYSSELNVNALELEDSALYLCASSLAFNLNSPLHFGNGTRLTVT.

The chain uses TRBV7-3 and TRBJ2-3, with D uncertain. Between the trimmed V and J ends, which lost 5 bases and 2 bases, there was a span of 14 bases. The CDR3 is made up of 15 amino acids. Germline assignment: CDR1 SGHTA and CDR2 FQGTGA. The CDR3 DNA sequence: TGTGCCAGCAGCCCTCTCACGTCAGACACAGATACGCAGTATTTT. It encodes CASSPLTSDTDTQYF.